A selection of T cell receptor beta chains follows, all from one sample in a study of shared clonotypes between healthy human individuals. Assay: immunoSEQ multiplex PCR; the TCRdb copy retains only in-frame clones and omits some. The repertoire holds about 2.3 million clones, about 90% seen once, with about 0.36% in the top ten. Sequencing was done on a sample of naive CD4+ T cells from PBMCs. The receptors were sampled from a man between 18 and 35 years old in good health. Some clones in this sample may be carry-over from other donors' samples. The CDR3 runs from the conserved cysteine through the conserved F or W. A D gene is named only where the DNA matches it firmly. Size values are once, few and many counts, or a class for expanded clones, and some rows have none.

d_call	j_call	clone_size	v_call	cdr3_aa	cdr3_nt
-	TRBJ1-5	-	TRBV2	CASSFRGGRMGGHQPQHF	TGTGCCAGCAGCTTCCGAGGGGGAAGAATGGGGGGACATCAGCCCCAGCATTTT
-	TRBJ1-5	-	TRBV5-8	CASTENSFNQPQHF	TGTGCCAGCACCGAAAACTCGTTTAATCAGCCCCAGCATTTT
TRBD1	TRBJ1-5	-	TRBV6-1	CASRPDRGGYQPQHF	TGTGCCAGCAGACCCGACAGGGGAGGCTATCAGCCCCAGCATTTT
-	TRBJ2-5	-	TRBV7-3	CASSLNRLTQETQYF	TGTGCCAGCAGCTTAAATAGACTGACTCAAGAGACCCAGTACTTC
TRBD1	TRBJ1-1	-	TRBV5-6	CASSSLRGRTEAFF	TGTGCCAGCAGCTCCCTGAGGGGGCGAACTGAAGCTTTCTTT
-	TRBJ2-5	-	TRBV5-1	CASSPPRGETQYF	TGCGCCAGCAGCCCACCAAGGGGAGAGACCCAGTACTTC
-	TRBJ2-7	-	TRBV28	CASRGPGSSYEQYF	TGTGCCAGCAGGGGACCTGGAAGCTCCTACGAGCAGTACTTC
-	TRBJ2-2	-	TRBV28	CASSSSGLRTNTGELFF	TGTGCCAGCAGTTCGTCGGGATTGAGAACGAACACCGGGGAGCTGTTTTTT
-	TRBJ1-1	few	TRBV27	CATGAASNTEAFF	TGTGCCACCGGGGCAGCCTCGAACACTGAAGCTTTCTTT
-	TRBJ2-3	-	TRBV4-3	CASSQDQLSTDTQYF	TGCGCCAGCAGCCAAGATCAACTGAGCACAGATACGCAGTATTTT
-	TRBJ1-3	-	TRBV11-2	CASSPPGGTIYF	TGTGCCAGCAGCCCTCCCGGGGGCACCATATATTTT
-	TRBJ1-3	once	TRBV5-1	CASSLTASGNTIYF	TGCGCCAGCAGCTTGACGGCTTCTGGAAACACCATATATTTT
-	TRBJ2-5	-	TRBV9	CASSVAPRTPQETQYF	TGTGCCAGCAGCGTAGCCCCCCGGACACCGCAAGAGACCCAGTACTTC
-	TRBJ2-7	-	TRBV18	CASSPFGSSYEQYF	TGTGCCAGCTCACCCTTTGGTAGTTCCTACGAGCAGTACTTC
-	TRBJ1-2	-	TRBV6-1	CASRMGDGYTF	TGTGCCAGCAGAATGGGGGACGGCTACACCTTC
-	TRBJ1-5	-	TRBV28	CASSQYSNQPQHF	TGTGCCAGCAGTCAGTATAGCAATCAGCCCCAGCATTTT
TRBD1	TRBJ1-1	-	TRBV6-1	CASTLDRGNTEAFF	TGTGCCAGCACCCTGGACAGGGGCAACACTGAAGCTTTCTTT
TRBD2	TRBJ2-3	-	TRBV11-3	CASSSSAPLAGGADTQYF	TGTGCCAGCAGCTCCAGCGCCCCACTAGCGGGAGGGGCAGATACGCAGTATTTT
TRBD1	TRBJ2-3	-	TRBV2	CASRDRGSTDTQYF	TGTGCCAGCAGGGACAGGGGTAGCACAGATACGCAGTATTTT
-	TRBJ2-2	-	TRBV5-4	CASSSKTSSGELFF	TGTGCCAGCAGCTCTAAAACTAGTAGTGGGGAGCTGTTTTTT
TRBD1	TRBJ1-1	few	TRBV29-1	CSVVVQGARDTEAFF	TGCAGCGTTGTTGTCCAGGGGGCTAGGGACACTGAAGCTTTCTTT
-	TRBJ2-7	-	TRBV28	CASSLNGGNHEQYF	TGTGCCAGCAGTTTAAATGGAGGGAACCACGAGCAGTACTTC
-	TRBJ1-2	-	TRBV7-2	CASSLPVANYGYTF	TGTGCCAGCAGTCTACCGGTAGCTAACTATGGCTACACCTTC
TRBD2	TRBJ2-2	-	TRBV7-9	CASSPHRTSGSSGTGELFF	TGTGCCAGCAGCCCCCACAGGACTAGCGGGAGTTCGGGCACCGGGGAGCTGTTTTTT
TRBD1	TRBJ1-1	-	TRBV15	CATSRGLLRDRDTEAFF	TGTGCCACCAGCAGAGGACTCTTAAGGGACAGAGACACTGAAGCTTTCTTT
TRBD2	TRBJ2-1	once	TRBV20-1	CSALAVEQFF	TGCAGTGCTCTAGCGGTTGAGCAGTTCTTC
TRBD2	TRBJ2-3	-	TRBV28	CASRSANRFLGLAGWHTDTQYF	TGTGCCAGCAGATCAGCCAACCGTTTCCTGGGACTAGCGGGGTGGCACACAGATACGCAGTATTTT
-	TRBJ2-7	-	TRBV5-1	CASSLEGGYEQYF	TGCGCCAGCAGCTTGGAAGGGGGTTACGAGCAGTACTTC
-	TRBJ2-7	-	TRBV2	CASSDRGREKQYF	TGTGCCAGCAGTGATAGGGGCAGGGAGAAGCAGTACTTC
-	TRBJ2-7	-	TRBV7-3	CASSLTGGYEQYF	TGTGCCAGCAGCTTAACAGGCGGCTACGAGCAGTACTTC
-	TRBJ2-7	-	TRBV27	CASSLSGSRQYF	TGTGCCAGCAGTTTATCAGGGTCCAGGCAGTACTTC
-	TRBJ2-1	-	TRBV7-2	CASSLTRDSYNEQFF	TGTGCCAGCAGCCTTACCAGAGACTCCTACAATGAGCAGTTCTTC
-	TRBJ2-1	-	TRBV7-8	CASSLGRQSSYNEQFF	TGTGCCAGCAGCTTAGGACGGCAGAGCTCCTACAATGAGCAGTTCTTC
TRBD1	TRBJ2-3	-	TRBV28	CASRGRTDTQYF	TGTGCCAGTAGGGGGCGGACAGATACGCAGTATTTT
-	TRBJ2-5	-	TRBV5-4	CASSPGRNGETQYF	TGTGCCAGCAGCCCTGGAAGAAACGGAGAGACCCAGTACTTC
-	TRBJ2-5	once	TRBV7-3	CASSARRGETQYF	TGTGCCAGCAGCGCACGAAGGGGGGAGACCCAGTACTTC
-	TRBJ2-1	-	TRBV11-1	CASSLVGGAHNEQFF	TGTGCCAGCAGCTTAGTCGGGGGCGCCCACAATGAGCAGTTCTTC
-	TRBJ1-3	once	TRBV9	CASSVEGGSGNTIYF	TGTGCCAGCAGCGTGGAGGGGGGGTCTGGAAACACCATATATTTT
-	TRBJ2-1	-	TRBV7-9	CASSPDYNEQFF	TGTGCCAGCAGCCCCGACTACAATGAGCAGTTCTTC
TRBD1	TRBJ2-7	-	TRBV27	CASNDRGGRYEQYF	TGTGCCAGCAACGACAGGGGCGGACGCTACGAGCAGTACTTC
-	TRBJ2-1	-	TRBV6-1	CASCETGWYNEQFF	TGTGCCAGCTGTGAGACAGGTTGGTACAATGAGCAGTTCTTC
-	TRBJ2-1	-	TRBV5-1	CASSLVPASSYNEQFF	TGCGCCAGCAGCTTGGTTCCCGCGAGCTCCTACAATGAGCAGTTCTTC